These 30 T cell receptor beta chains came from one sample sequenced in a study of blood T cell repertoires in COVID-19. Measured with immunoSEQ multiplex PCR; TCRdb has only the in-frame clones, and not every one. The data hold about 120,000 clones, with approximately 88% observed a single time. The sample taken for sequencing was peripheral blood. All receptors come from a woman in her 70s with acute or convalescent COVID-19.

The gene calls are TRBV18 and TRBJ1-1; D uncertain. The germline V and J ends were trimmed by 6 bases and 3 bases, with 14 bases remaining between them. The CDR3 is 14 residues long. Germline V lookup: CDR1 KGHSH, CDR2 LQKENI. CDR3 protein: CASSPSHGDTEAFF. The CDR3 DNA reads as TGTGCCAGCTCCCCAAGCCACGGGGACACTGAAGCTTTCTTT.

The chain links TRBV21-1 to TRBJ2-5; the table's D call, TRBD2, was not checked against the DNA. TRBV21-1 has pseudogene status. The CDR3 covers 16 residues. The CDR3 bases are TGTGCCAGCAGCAAACCTGGGAGCGGGACGTGGGAGACCCAGTACTTC. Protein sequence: CASSKPGSGTWETQYF.

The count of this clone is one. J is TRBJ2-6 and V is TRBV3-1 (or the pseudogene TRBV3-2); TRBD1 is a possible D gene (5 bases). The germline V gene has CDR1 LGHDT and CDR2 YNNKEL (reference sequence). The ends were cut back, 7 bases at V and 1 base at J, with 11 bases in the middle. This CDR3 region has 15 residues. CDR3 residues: CASTPTVSGANVLTF. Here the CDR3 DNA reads TGTGCCAGCACCCCGACAGTATCTGGGGCCAACGTCCTGACTTTC.

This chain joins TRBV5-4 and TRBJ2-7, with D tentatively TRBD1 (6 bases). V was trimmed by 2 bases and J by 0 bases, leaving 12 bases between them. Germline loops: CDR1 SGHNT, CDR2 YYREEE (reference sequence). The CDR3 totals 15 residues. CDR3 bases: TGTGCCAGCAGCTTTAGAGGGGGTAGCTCCTACGAGCAGTACTTC. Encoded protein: CASSFRGGSSYEQYF.

CDR3 bases: TGCGCCAGCAGCTTTAGCGGGGGCTACGAGCAGTACTTC. It is translated as CASSFSGGYEQYF. The V and J genes are TRBV5-1 and TRBJ2-7; 9 positions match TRBD2. This CDR3 contains 13 residues. CDR1 SGHRS and CDR2 YFSETQ come from the germline V gene. Unmatched junction bases numbered 0, after V lost 2 bases and J lost 3 bases.

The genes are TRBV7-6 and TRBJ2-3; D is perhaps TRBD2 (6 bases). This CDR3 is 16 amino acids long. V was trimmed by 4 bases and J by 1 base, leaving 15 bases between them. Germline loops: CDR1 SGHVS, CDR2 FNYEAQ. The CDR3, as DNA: TGTGCCAGCAGCTCCATAAGGGAGCGGGGCACAGATACGCAGTATTTT. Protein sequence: CASSSIRERGTDTQYF.

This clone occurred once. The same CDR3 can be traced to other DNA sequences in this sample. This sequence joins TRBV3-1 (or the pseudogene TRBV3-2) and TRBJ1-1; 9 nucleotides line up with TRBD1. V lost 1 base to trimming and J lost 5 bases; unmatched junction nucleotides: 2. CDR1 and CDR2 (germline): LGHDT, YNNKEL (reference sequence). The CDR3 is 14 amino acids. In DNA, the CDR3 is TGTGCCAGCAGCCAAGTTGACAGGGGGACTGAAGCTTTCTTT. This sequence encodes CASSQVDRGTEAFF.

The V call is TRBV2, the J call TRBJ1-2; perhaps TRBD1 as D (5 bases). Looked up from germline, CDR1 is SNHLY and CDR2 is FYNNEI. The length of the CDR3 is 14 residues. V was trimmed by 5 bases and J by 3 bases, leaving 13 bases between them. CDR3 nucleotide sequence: TGTGCCAGCAGTAAGCAGGGTGGTGACTATGGCTACACCTTC. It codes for CASSKQGGDYGYTF. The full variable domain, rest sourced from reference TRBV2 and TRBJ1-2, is EPEVTQTPSHQVTQMGQEVILRCVPISNHLYFYWYRQILGQKVEFLVSFYNNEISEKSEIFDDQFSVERPDGSNFTLKIRSTKLEDSAMYFCASSKQGGDYGYTFGSGTRLTVV.

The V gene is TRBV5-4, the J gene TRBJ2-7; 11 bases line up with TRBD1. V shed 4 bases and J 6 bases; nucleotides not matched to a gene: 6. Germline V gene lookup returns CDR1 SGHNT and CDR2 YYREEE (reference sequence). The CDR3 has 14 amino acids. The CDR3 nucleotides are TGTGCCAGCAGCCAGTGGACAGGGGGCAGCGAGCAGTACTTC. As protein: CASSQWTGGSEQYF.

CDR3 region: CASSQDLGLTEAFF. The DNA of the CDR3 is TGTGCCAGCAGCCAAGATCTGGGCCTCACTGAAGCTTTCTTT. V and J are TRBV14 and TRBJ1-1, with no clear D. Deletions cut 0 bases from V and 4 bases from J, with 9 bases between. The CDR3 sequence is 14 residues long. Germline CDR1 reads SGHDN; CDR2 reads FVKESK. The variable domain in full, completed from reference TRBV14 and TRBJ1-1, reads EAGVTQFPSHSVIEKGQTVTLRCDPISGHDNLYWYRRVMGKEIKFLLHFVKESKQDESGMPNNRFLAERTGGTYSTLKVQPAELEDSGVYFCASSQDLGLTEAFFGQGTRLTVV.

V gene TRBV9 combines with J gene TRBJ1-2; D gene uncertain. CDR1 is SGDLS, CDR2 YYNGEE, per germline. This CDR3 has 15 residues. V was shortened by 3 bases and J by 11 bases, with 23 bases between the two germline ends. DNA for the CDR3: TGTGCCAGCAGCGCCCTCGCGCTCACGGAGCGTGAGTACACCTTC. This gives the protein CASSALALTEREYTF.

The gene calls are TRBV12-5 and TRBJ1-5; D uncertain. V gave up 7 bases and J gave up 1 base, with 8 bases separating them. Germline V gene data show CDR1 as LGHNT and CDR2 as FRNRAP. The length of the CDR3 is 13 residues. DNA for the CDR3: TGTGCTAGTGCCCCCGAGAGCAATCAGCCCCAGCATTTT. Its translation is CASAPESNQPQHF.

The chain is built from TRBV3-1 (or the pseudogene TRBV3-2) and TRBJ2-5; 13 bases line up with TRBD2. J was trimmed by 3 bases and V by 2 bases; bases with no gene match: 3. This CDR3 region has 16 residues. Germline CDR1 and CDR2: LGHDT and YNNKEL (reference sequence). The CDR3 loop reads CASSQLGLAGKETQYF. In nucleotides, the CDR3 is TGTGCCAGCAGCCAATTGGGACTAGCGGGAAAAGAGACCCAGTACTTC.

CDR3 amino acids: CASSARQGGGSYEQYF. The CDR3 nucleotides read TGTGCCAGCAGCGCTCGACAGGGTGGGGGCTCCTACGAGCAGTACTTC. J is TRBJ2-7 and V is TRBV9; 7 nucleotides match TRBD1. Germline CDR1 SGDLS, CDR2 YYNGEE. The CDR3 contains 16 residues. Germline trimming cut 3 bases from V and 0 bases from J; bases unmatched to any gene: 9.

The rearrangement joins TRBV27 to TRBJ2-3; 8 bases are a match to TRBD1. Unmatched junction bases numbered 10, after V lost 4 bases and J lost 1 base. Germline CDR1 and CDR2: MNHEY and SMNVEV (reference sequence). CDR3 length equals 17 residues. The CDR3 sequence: CASSSRQGAVGTDTQYF. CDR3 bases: TGTGCCAGCAGTTCACGTCAGGGGGCGGTCGGCACAGATACGCAGTATTTT.

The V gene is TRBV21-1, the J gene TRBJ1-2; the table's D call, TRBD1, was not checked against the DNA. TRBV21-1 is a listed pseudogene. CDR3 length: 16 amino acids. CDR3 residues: CASSKASGTGHYGYTF. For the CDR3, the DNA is TGTGCCAGCAGCAAAGCCTCCGGGACAGGGCACTATGGCTACACCTTC.

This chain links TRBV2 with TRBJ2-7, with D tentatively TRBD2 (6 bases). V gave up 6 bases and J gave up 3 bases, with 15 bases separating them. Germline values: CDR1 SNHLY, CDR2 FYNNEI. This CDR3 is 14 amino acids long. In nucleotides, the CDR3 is TGTGCCAGCAGACCATTGGGGGGAGGCTACGAGCAGTACTTC. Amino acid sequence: CASRPLGGGYEQYF.

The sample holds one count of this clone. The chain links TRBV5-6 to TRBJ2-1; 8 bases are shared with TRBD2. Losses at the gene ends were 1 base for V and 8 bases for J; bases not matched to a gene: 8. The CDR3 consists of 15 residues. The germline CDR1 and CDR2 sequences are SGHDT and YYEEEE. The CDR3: CASSLQTGGPDEQFF. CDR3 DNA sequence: TGTGCCAGCAGCTTGCAAACGGGAGGGCCCGATGAGCAGTTCTTC.

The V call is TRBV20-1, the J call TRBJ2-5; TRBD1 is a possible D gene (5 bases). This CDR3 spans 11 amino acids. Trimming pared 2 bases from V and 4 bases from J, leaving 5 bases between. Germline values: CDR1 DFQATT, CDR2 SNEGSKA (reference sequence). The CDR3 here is CSARQGETQYF. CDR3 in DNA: TGCAGTGCTAGACAGGGAGAGACCCAGTACTTC.

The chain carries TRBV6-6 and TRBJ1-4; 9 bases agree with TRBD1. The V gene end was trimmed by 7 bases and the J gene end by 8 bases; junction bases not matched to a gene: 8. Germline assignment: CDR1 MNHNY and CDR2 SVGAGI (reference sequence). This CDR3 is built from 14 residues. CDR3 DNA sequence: TGTGCCAGCACTCCGGGACAGGGTTTAGAAAAACTGTTTTTT. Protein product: CASTPGQGLEKLFF.

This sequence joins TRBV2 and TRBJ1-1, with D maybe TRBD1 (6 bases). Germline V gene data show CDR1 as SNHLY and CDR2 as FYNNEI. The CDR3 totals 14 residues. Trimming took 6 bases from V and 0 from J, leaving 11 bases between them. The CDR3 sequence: CASSFGQLNTEAFF. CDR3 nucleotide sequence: TGTGCCAGCAGCTTCGGACAGCTGAACACTGAAGCTTTCTTT. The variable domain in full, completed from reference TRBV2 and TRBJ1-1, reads EPEVTQTPSHQVTQMGQEVILRCVPISNHLYFYWYRQILGQKVEFLVSFYNNEISEKSEIFDDQFSVERPDGSNFTLKIRSTKLEDSAMYFCASSFGQLNTEAFFGQGTRLTVV.

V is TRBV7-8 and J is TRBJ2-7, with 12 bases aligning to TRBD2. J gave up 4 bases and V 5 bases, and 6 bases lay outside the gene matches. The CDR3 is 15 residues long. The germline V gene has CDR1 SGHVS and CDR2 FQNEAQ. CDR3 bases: TGTGCCAGCAGCGCACTAGCGGGAGGACCTTACGAGCAGTACTTC. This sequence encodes CASSALAGGPYEQYF.

CDR3 in amino acids: CASSRPRRGVVRGGELFF. CDR3 in DNA: TGTGCCAGCAGTCGGCCCCGACGGGGGGTCGTACGGGGCGGGGAGCTGTTTTTT. J is TRBJ2-2 and V is TRBV6-2 or TRBV6-3; 7 bases are shared with TRBD2. The CDR3 is 18 residues long. The trim removed 5 bases at V and 7 bases at J, leaving 19 bases unmatched. Germline-derived CDR1 and CDR2 are MNHEY and SVGEGT.

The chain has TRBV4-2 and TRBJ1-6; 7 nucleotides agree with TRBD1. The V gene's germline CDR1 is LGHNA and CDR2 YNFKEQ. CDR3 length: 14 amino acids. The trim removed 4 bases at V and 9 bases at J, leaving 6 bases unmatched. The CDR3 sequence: CASSPDRAGSPLHF. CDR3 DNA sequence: TGTGCCAGCAGCCCTGACAGGGCCGGTTCACCCCTCCACTTT.

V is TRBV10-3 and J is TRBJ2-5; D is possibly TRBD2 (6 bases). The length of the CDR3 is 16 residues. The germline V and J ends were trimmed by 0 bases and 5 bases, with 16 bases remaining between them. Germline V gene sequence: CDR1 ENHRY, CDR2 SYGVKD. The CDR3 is CAISESIAEGKETQYF. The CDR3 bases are TGTGCCATCAGTGAGTCGATAGCGGAGGGGAAGGAGACCCAGTACTTC.

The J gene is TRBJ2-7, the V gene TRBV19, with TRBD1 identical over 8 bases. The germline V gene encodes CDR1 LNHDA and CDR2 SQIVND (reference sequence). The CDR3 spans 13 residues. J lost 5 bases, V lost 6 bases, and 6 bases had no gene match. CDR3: CASRRTGQDEQYF. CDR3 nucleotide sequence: TGTGCCAGTAGAAGGACAGGGCAGGACGAGCAGTACTTC.

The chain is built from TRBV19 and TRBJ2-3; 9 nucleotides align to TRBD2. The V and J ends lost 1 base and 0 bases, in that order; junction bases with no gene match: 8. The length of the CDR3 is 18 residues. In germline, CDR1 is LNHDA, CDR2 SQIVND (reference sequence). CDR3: CASSIAGGGAGSTDTQYF. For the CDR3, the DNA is TGTGCCAGTAGTATAGCCGGCGGGGGGGCCGGGAGCACAGATACGCAGTATTTT.

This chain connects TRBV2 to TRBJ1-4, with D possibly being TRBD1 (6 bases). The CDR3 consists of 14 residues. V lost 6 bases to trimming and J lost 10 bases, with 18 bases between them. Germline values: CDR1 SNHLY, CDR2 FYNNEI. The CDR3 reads CASSEQGREGKLFF. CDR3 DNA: TGTGCCAGCAGCGAACAGGGCCGGGAGGGAAAACTGTTTTTT.

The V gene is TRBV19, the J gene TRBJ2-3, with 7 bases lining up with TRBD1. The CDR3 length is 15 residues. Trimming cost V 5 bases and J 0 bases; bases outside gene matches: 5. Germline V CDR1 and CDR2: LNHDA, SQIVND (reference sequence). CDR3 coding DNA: TGTGCCAGTAGTGGGTTGACAGGGAGCACAGATACGCAGTATTTT. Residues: CASSGLTGSTDTQYF.

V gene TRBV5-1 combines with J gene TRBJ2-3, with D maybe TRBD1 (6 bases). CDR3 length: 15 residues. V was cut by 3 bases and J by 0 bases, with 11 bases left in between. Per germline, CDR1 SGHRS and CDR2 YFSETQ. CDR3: CASSYRQDSTDTQYF. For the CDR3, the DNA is TGCGCCAGCAGCTATAGACAGGACAGCACAGATACGCAGTATTTT. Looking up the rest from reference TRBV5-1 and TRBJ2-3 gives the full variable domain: KAGVTQTPRYLIKTRGQQVTLSCSPISGHRSVSWYQQTPGQGLQFLFEYFSETQRNKGNFPGRFSGRQFSNSRSEMNVSTLELGDSALYLCASSYRQDSTDTQYFGPGTRLTVL.